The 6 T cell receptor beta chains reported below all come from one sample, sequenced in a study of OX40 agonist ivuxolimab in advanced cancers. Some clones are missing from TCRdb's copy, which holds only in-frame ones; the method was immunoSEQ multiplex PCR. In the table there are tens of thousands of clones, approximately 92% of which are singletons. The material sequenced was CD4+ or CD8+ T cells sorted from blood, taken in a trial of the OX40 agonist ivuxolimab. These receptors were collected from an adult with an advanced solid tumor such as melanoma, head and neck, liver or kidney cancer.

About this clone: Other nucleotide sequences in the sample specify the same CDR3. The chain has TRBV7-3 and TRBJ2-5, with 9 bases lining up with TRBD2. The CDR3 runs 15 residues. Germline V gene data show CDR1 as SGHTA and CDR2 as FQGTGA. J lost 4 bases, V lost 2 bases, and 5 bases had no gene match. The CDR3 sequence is CASSLAAGGVETQYF. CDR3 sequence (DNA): TGTGCCAGCAGCTTAGCTGCGGGAGGGGTAGAGACCCAGTACTTC.

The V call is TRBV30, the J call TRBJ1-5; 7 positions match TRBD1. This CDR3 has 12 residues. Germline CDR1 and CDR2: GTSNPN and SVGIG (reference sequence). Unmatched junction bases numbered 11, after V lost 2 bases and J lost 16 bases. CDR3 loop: CAWSSFTGDIHF. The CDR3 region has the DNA TGTGCCTGGAGTTCATTCACAGGGGACATACATTTT.

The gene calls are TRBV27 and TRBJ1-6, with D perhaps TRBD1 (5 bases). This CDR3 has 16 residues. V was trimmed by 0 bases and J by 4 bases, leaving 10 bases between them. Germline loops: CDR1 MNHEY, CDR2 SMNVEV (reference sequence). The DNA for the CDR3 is TGTGCCAGCAGTTTATCGGCCGACAGTTATAATTCACCCCTCCACTTT. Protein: CASSLSADSYNSPLHF.

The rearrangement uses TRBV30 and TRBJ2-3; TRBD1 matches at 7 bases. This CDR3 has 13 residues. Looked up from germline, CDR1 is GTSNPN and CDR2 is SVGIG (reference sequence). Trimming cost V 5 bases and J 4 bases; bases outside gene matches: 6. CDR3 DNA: TGTGCCTGGGACAGGGTTGGGGCAGATACGCAGTATTTT. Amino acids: CAWDRVGADTQYF.

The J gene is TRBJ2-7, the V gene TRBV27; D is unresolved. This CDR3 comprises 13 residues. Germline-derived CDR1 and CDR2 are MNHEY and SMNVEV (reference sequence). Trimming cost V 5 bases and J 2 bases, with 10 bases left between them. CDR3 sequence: CASSPSSPYEQYF. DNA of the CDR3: TGTGCCAGCAGTCCGTCGTCTCCCTACGAGCAGTACTTC.

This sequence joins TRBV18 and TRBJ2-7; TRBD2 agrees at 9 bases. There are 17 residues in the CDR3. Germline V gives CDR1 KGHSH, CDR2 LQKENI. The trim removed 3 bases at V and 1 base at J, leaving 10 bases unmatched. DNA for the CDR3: TGTGCCAGCTCACCCGGGCCACTAGCGGGCCTGTCCTACGAGCAGTACTTC. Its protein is CASSPGPLAGLSYEQYF.